The present entry profiles one T cell receptor (beta chain) with its context. Its antigen is not known. CDR3 length: 15 amino acids. V lost 1 base and J 7 bases, leaving 13 bases between the germline ends. From germline, CDR1 is SGHDN and CDR2 FVKESK. This sample was taken from a study of cytomegalovirus exposure and HLA in healthy donors. Study-level points and caveats: Most of the TCR beta V segments (in an earlier analysis) were productive either about 87% or about 30% of the time.

The PCR made use of 60 Vbeta and 13 Jbeta primers. The data were produced by immunoSEQ multiplex PCR, yet TCRdb's version contains in-frame clones alone and is incomplete. The table lists about 130,000 clones, roughly four fifths of them singletons, with 1.8% in the top ten. The sample consisted of PBMCs. V gene TRBV14 combines with J gene TRBJ1-4; tentatively, D is TRBD1 (5 bases). This receptor was taken from a woman aged 45 to 65 in good health and CMV-seronegative. The CDR3 DNA follows: TGTGCCAGCAGCCAAGGGGGCTCAGACCGTGAAAAACTGTTTTTT. Translation: CASSQGGSDREKLFF. Supplemented by reference TRBV14 and TRBJ1-4, the full variable domain reads EAGVTQFPSHSVIEKGQTVTLRCDPISGHDNLYWYRRVMGKEIKFLLHFVKESKQDESGMPNNRFLAERTGGTYSTLKVQPAELEDSGVYFCASSQGGSDREKLFFGSGTQLSVL.